What follows are 26 T cell receptor beta chains derived from one specimen sequenced in a study of blood T cell repertoires in COVID-19. Produced via immunoSEQ multiplex PCR; TCRdb's table is partial and in-frame only. The sample comprises some 110,000 clones, under 90% of which are singletons, and roughly 37% rests with the top ten. The sample was peripheral blood. These receptors all stem from a man at least 80 years old with acute or convalescent COVID-19.

The chain has TRBV19 and TRBJ2-7; 7 bases match TRBD2. CDR1 LNHDA and CDR2 SQIVND come from the germline V gene (reference sequence). The CDR3 is made up of 15 amino acids. With V trimmed by 7 bases and J by 7 bases, 16 bases remained unmatched. The CDR3 protein is CASTPGSAGDREQYF. CDR3 DNA sequence: TGTGCCAGTACCCCCGGTTCCGCGGGAGATAGAGAGCAGTACTTC.

This clone was observed a single time. This chain uses TRBV19 with TRBJ1-5; 9 positions match TRBD1. Germline CDR1 is LNHDA and CDR2 is SQIVND (reference sequence). The CDR3 runs to 17 residues. Trimming cost V 7 bases and J 1 base; bases outside gene matches: 11. The chain's CDR3 is CASNNGTGRRSNQPQHF. For the CDR3, the DNA is TGTGCCAGTAATAATGGGACAGGGAGGAGAAGCAATCAGCCCCAGCATTTT.

The rearrangement uses TRBV7-2 and TRBJ2-5; D remains ambiguous. The V gene lost 5 bases and the J gene lost 4 bases, with 8 bases spanning the gap. The germline V gene encodes CDR1 SGHTA and CDR2 FQGNSA. There are 12 residues in the CDR3. DNA for the CDR3: TGTGCCAGCAGCCTTTATGTAGAGACCCAGTACTTC. Its protein product is CASSLYVETQYF.

The chain couples TRBV2 to TRBJ2-3; D might be TRBD2 (6 bases). The germline V gene has CDR1 SNHLY and CDR2 FYNNEI. CDR3 length equals 15 residues. The V end lost 4 bases, the J end lost 2 bases, and 13 bases lay between the germline ends. CDR3 in DNA: TGTGCCAGCAGTGTCTTAGGACTATCCACAGATACGCAGTATTTT. As protein: CASSVLGLSTDTQYF.

This chain links TRBV28 with TRBJ1-6; 8 bases are a match to TRBD1. This CDR3 comprises 15 residues. J lost 6 bases, V lost 8 bases, and 9 bases had no gene match. The germline V gene encodes CDR1 MDHEN and CDR2 SYDVKM. The CDR3 is CASVTGARANSPLHF. For the CDR3, the DNA is TGTGCCAGCGTGACAGGGGCGAGGGCTAATTCACCCCTCCACTTT.

This chain joins TRBV7-2 and TRBJ1-1; D remains unclear. There are 16 residues in the CDR3. Trimming pared 5 bases from V and 0 bases from J, leaving 16 bases between. Germline-derived CDR1 and CDR2 are SGHTA and FQGNSA. Here the CDR3 DNA reads TGTGCCAGCAGCCAAAATGGGCTGCTGATGAACACTGAAGCTTTCTTT. It is translated as CASSQNGLLMNTEAFF.

The chain carries TRBV7-8 and TRBJ1-5; weak D call: TRBD1 (6 bases). V shed 1 base and J shed 0 bases, with 25 bases lying between them. Germline loops: CDR1 SGHVS, CDR2 FQNEAQ. This CDR3 is 21 amino acids long. CDR3 sequence reads: CASSLGDRLGNLPHSNQPQHF. The CDR3 DNA follows: TGTGCCAGCAGCTTAGGAGACAGGCTCGGTAATCTACCCCATAGCAATCAGCCCCAGCATTTT.

The sample holds one count of this clone. The CDR3 DNA is TGTGCCAGCAGTTATGGACAGGGGAGTCTGTTTGGGGAAGCTTTCTTT. It specifies CASSYGQGSLFGEAFF. This chain joins TRBV6-6 and TRBJ1-1; TRBD1 aligns across 9 bases. This CDR3 region has 16 residues. V trimming: 3 bases; J trimming: 8 bases; junction bases outside the gene matches: 13. CDR1 MNHNY and CDR2 SVGAGI come from the germline V gene (reference sequence).

The gene calls are TRBV5-8 and TRBJ2-5; D is perhaps TRBD2 (7 bases). With 6 bases removed from V and 2 bases from J, the gap between germline ends came to 17 bases. CDR3 size: 15 residues. The germline gives CDR1 SGHTS, CDR2 YDEGEE. The CDR3 nucleotides read TGTGCCAGCACCGGGGGGCGGGGGATTCAAGAGACCCAGTACTTC. Translation: CASTGGRGIQETQYF.

The gene calls are TRBV18 and TRBJ1-1; 12 positions agree with TRBD1. V dropped 4 bases and J dropped 6; count of bases not matched to a gene: 6. Per the germline V gene, CDR1 is KGHSH and CDR2 is LQKENI. The CDR3 is made up of 15 amino acids. The DNA for the CDR3 is TGTGCCAGCTCACGGGACAGGGGGCGAGACGCTGAAGCTTTCTTT. It is translated as CASSRDRGRDAEAFF.

The sample holds a few counts of this clone. The chain uses TRBV6-1 and TRBJ2-3, with 8 bases that match TRBD2. CDR1 MNHNS and CDR2 SASEGT come from the germline V gene. This CDR3 spans 14 amino acids. The V segment lost 5 bases and the J segment 5 bases; nucleotides outside the gene matches: 6. CDR3 DNA: TGTGCCAGCAGTCACGGGAGGGGGATAGATACGCAGTATTTT. Amino acid sequence: CASSHGRGIDTQYF.

The chain joins TRBV5-1 to TRBJ2-5, with 9 bases lining up with TRBD1. CDR3 length equals 14 residues. The ends lost 4 bases at V and 5 bases at J; junction bases unmatched: 6. In germline, CDR1 is SGHRS, CDR2 YFSETQ. CDR3 DNA: TGCGCCAGCAGCACACAGGGGGCTGGGGAGACCCAGTACTTC. It translates to CASSTQGAGETQYF.

By proportion, this clone is medium-sized. The CDR3 protein is CASRPQGNYGYTF. In DNA, the CDR3 is TGTGCCAGCAGACCACAGGGGAACTATGGCTACACCTTC. This chain joins TRBV28 and TRBJ1-2, with 7 bases aligning to TRBD1. Germline CDR1 and CDR2: MDHEN and SYDVKM. This CDR3 has 13 residues. V gave up 6 bases and J gave up 2 bases; unmatched junction bases: 3.

CDR3 sequence (DNA): TGTGCCAGCAGCTTACAGATTTGGAATTCACCCCTCCACTTT. This gives the protein CASSLQIWNSPLHF. The chain couples TRBV7-2 to TRBJ1-6; D is undetermined. V lost 2 bases and J lost 7, with 9 bases in between. CDR3 length: 14 residues. The V gene's germline CDR1 is SGHTA and CDR2 FQGNSA.

V gene TRBV28 combines with J gene TRBJ2-1, with D uncertain. Trimming left V 2 bases short and J 8 bases short, with 4 bases between. In germline, CDR1 is MDHEN, CDR2 SYDVKM. This CDR3 is 11 amino acids long. The chain's CDR3 is CASSLRDEQFF. The CDR3 DNA reads as TGTGCCAGCAGTTTAAGAGATGAGCAGTTCTTC. Looking up the rest from reference TRBV28 and TRBJ2-1 gives the full variable domain: DVKVTQSSRYLVKRTGEKVFLECVQDMDHENMFWYRQDPGLGLRLIYFSYDVKMKEKGDIPEGYSVSREKKERFSLILESASTNQTSMYLCASSLRDEQFFGPGTRLTVL.

The chain joins TRBV21-1 to TRBJ2-1; the table names TRBD2, a call not compared with the DNA. TRBV21-1 is listed as a pseudogene. The CDR3 length is 18 residues. The CDR3 region has the DNA TGTGCCAGCAATAATCCGGGACTAGCGGGAGGATCGGACAATGAGCAGTTCTTC. It encodes CASNNPGLAGGSDNEQFF.

This clone was counted many times. The chain is built from TRBV27 and TRBJ1-2; D ambiguous. The CDR3 spans 14 residues. Germline V CDR1 and CDR2: MNHEY, SMNVEV (reference sequence). V was pared by 0 bases and J by 8 bases, with 13 bases between. The CDR3 DNA follows: TGTGCCAGCAGTTTATCCGCGGCCGTAGAGGGCTACACCTTC. This codes for CASSLSAAVEGYTF.

The chain employs TRBV19 and TRBJ2-3; TRBD1 matches at 9 bases. The CDR3 sequence is 15 residues long. Germline loops: CDR1 LNHDA, CDR2 SQIVND (reference sequence). J gave up 1 base and V 7 bases, and 6 bases lay outside the gene matches. The CDR3 spells CASTARTGGTDTQYF. CDR3 in DNA: TGTGCCAGTACCGCAAGGACAGGGGGCACAGATACGCAGTATTTT.

V and J are TRBV6-1 and TRBJ2-3; TRBD2 aligns across 12 bases. V trimming: 4 bases; J trimming: 0 bases; junction bases outside the gene matches: 2. The germline CDR1 and CDR2 sequences are MNHNS and SASEGT. This CDR3 spans 16 amino acids. In nucleotides, the CDR3 is TGTGCCAGCAGTGTCACTAGCGGGAGGAGCACAGATACGCAGTATTTT. Translating it yields CASSVTSGRSTDTQYF.

V and J are TRBV5-1 and TRBJ2-5, with TRBD1 identical over 12 bases. CDR3 length: 14 residues. Germline V gives CDR1 SGHRS, CDR2 YFSETQ. V shed 3 bases, J shed 5 bases, and the junction held 2 bases outside the gene matches. In DNA form, the CDR3 reads TGCGCCAGCAGCTCGGGACAGGGGGCTGAGACCCAGTACTTC. Translation gives CASSSGQGAETQYF.

The gene calls are TRBV4-2 and TRBJ2-1, with 10 nucleotides matching TRBD2. Germline trimming cut 3 bases from V and 4 bases from J; bases unmatched to any gene: 6. The CDR3 is 16 residues long. Germline CDR1 LGHNA, CDR2 YNFKEQ. The CDR3 DNA sequence: TGTGCCAGCAGCCAGCCGGGACTAGCGAATTACAATGAGCAGTTCTTC. This sequence encodes CASSQPGLANYNEQFF.

The CDR3 bases are TGTGCCAGCAGTTACGACAGTAATGAAAAACTGTTTTTT. It encodes CASSYDSNEKLFF. The rearrangement uses TRBV6-5 and TRBJ1-4; possibly TRBD1 for D (5 bases). Germline V gene lookup returns CDR1 MNHEY and CDR2 SVGAGI. V was pared by 2 bases and J by 4 bases, with 5 bases between. The CDR3 loop spans 13 amino acids.

The J gene is TRBJ2-1, the V gene TRBV21-1; the table's D call TRBD2 went unverified against the DNA. TRBV21-1 is designated a pseudogene. The CDR3 consists of 17 residues. Here the CDR3 reads CASSTCEREESYNEQFF. CDR3 in DNA: TGTGCCAGCAGCACTTGCGAGCGGGAGGAATCCTACAATGAGCAGTTCTTC.

This clone was seen once. The V and J genes are TRBV18 and TRBJ1-2; maybe TRBD1 (6 bases). V was shortened by 1 base and J by 8 bases, with 14 bases between the two germline ends. Germline-derived CDR1 and CDR2 are KGHSH and LQKENI. This CDR3 region has 14 residues. The CDR3 here is CASSPRSGGQGYTF. CDR3 nucleotide sequence: TGTGCCAGCTCACCACGTTCCGGGGGGCAAGGCTACACCTTC. The entire variable domain, with the rest obtained from reference TRBV18 and TRBJ1-2, is as follows: NAGVMQNPRHLVRRRGQEARLRCSPMKGHSHVYWYRQLPEEGLKFMVYLQKENIIDESGMPKERFSAEFPKEGPSILRIQQVVRGDSAAYFCASSPRSGGQGYTFGSGTRLTVV.

The chain carries TRBV10-3 and TRBJ1-1; 9 bases agree with TRBD1. The CDR3 runs to 15 residues. Trimming took 1 base from V and 4 from J; bases not matched to a gene: 4. Looked up from germline, CDR1 is ENHRY and CDR2 is SYGVKD. DNA of the CDR3: TGTGCCATCAGTGAGTTAGGACAGGGGACCACTGAAGCTTTCTTT. It yields the protein CAISELGQGTTEAFF.

The V call is TRBV25-1, the J call TRBJ1-1, with a tentative D call TRBD1 (5 bases). The CDR3 consists of 15 residues. Deletions cut 5 bases from V and 7 bases from J, with 20 bases between. Germline assignment: CDR1 MGHDK and CDR2 SYGVNS. CDR3 in DNA: TGTGCCAGCAGTCCGAGGCAGGGTGGATGGGTTGAAGCTTTCTTT. Translating it yields CASSPRQGGWVEAFF. The whole variable domain, remainder taken from reference TRBV25-1 and TRBJ1-1, is EADIYQTPRYLVIGTGKKITLECSQTMGHDKMYWYQQDPGMELHLIHYSYGVNSTEKGDLSSESTVSRIRTEHFPLTLESARPSHTSQYLCASSPRQGGWVEAFFGQGTRLTVV.